This T cell receptor beta chain was retrieved from a study of T cell repertoires in cytomegalovirus infection. In the study overall: CMV infection together with matching HLA type was indicated by public TCR beta signatures.

The CDR3 spans 13 residues. V shed 0 bases and J shed 7 bases, with 6 bases lying between them. Germline loops: CDR1 KGHSH, CDR2 LQKENI. Study-level findings and limits: Clonotype analysis showed dominance of the ex vivo response by HLA-C-restricted CMV-specific TCR beta clonotypes. People with CMV and the relevant HLA were identified by cumulative public TCR beta family frequency.

TCRdb passed the reads through MiXCR, listing each CDR3 protein once. Of approximately 500,000 distinct CDR3 sequences listed, approximately 15% are singletons. This clonotype was detected many times. As yet, its antigen is unknown. The sequenced material came from CD8+ T cells from PBMCs. V usage is TRBV18 and J usage is TRBJ2-2, with no clear D. This TCR came from a human donor in good health (CMV status not recorded). Some clones in this sample may be carry-over from other donors' samples. The CDR3 DNA reads as TGTGCCAGCTCACCACCTGGGATCGGGGAGCTGTTTTTT. Translated, it gives CASSPPGIGELFF. The entire variable domain, with the rest obtained from reference TRBV18 and TRBJ2-2, is as follows: NAGVMQNPRHLVRRRGQEARLRCSPMKGHSHVYWYRQLPEEGLKFMVYLQKENIIDESGMPKERFSAEFPKEGPSILRIQQVVRGDSAAYFCASSPPGIGELFFGEGSRLTVL.